This record concerns one T cell receptor (beta chain) sequence. Its antigen is still unknown. This specimen belongs to a study of long-term antiretroviral therapy in people with HIV. Study results and caveats: ART-treated samples gained diversity yet remained below transplant donor controls.

The assay used was immunoSEQ (version v3.0), run at survey level. Only in-frame clones appear in the TCRdb table, and some are missing; sequencing was by immunoSEQ multiplex PCR. The sample lists 30,000 to 40,000 clones; around four fifths were seen once. This CDR3 contains 16 residues. Trimming shortened V by 3 bases and J by 4 bases, and 19 bases separated the two germline ends. CDR1 is SGHKS and CDR2 is YYEKEE in the germline V gene (reference sequence). The chain combines TRBV5-5 with TRBJ1-2, with no clear D. The TCR comes from a man in his late teens or twenties with HIV. Sample: unsorted PBMCs, taken 0.4 years before starting antiretroviral therapy. CDR3: CASSSASDGTIYGYTF. Here the CDR3 DNA reads TGTGCCAGCAGCTCGGCCTCCGACGGTACCATCTATGGCTACACCTTC.